The clone carrying this T cell receptor (beta chain) has just a few counts. Its antigen is not identified. This sample was taken from a study of T cell repertoires in cytomegalovirus infection. Overall study context: Both recently identified HLA-C-restricted and well-studied HLA-B-restricted CMV epitopes were used in the study. A matching HLA type, together with CMV infection, was signaled by public TCR beta signatures. General study points: The study found HLA-C-restricted CMV-specific TCR beta clonotypes dominating the ex vivo response. CMV carriers with the relevant HLA were identified by cumulative public TCR beta family frequency.

CDR1 is SGHTA, CDR2 FQGNSA, per germline. V was cut by 3 bases and J by 2 bases, with 14 bases left in between. This CDR3 region has 15 residues. MiXCR, applied by TCRdb to the reads, yields one record per CDR3 protein. The repertoire includes about half a million distinct CDR3 sequences, roughly a third of them detected once, and 15% to 20% sits in the top ten. The origin of this receptor is a human donor in good health (CMV status not recorded). Some clones in this sample may be carry-over from other donors' samples. The genes are TRBV7-2 and TRBJ2-7; D remains unclear. The source material was cultured PBMCs, sampled from culture after CMV antigen stimulation. The DNA of the CDR3 is TGTGCCAGCAGCTTGGGTCAGATAGGCGCCTACGAGCAGTACTTC. This sequence encodes CASSLGQIGAYEQYF.